In this sample, the clone carrying this TCR beta chain turned up many times. This sample is drawn from a study of T-cell reconstitution after alpha-beta-depleted transplantation in children. Unique molecular identifiers were built into the TCRbeta library. TCRdb re-called the PCR reads with MiXCR, one entry per CDR3 protein. Altogether over 150,000 distinct CDR3 sequences are present, approximately 7% being singletons, with the ten largest covering around 2.7%. The sample consisted of PBMCs from the stem cell graft donor, taken from the stem cell graft. This receptor was identified in a human donor who donated a stem cell graft to a child with Wiskott-Aldrich syndrome.

CDR3: CSARDPYKNTEAFF. The DNA for the CDR3 is TGCAGTGCTAGAGATCCGTACAAGAACACTGAAGCTTTCTTT. The rearrangement joins TRBV20-1 to TRBJ1-1; D is ambiguous. The CDR3 consists of 14 residues. Per the germline V gene, CDR1 is DFQATT and CDR2 is SNEGSKA (reference sequence). V lost 0 bases to trimming and J lost 1 base, with 9 bases between them.